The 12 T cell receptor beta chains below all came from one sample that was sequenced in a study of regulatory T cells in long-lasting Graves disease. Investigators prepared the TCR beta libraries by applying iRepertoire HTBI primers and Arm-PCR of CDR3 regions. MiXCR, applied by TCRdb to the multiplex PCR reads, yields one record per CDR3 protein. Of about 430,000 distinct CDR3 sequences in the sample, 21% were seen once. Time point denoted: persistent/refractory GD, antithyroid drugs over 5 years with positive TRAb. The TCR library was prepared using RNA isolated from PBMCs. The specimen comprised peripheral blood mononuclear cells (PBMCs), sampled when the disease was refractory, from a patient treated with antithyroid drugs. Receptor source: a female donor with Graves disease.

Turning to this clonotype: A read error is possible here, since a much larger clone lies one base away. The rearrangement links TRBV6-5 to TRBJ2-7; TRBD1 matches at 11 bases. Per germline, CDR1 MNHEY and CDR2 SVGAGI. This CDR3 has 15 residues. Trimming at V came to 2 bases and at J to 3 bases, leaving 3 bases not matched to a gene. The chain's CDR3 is CASSYPGTGGYEQYF. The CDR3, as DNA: TGTGCCAGCAGTTACCCCGGGACAGGGGGCTACGAGCAGTACTTC.

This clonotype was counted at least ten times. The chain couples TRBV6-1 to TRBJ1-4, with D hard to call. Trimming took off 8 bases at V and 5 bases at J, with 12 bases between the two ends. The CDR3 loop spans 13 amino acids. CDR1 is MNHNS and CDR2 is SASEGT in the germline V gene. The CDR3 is CASEKSGNEKLFF. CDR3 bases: TGTGCCAGCGAAAAGTCAGGCAATGAAAAACTGTTTTTT.

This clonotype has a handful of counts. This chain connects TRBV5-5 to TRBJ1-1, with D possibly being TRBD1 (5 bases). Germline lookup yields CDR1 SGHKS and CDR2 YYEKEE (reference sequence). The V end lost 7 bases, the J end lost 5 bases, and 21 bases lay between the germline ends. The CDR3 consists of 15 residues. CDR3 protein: CASGGAAPLRTEAFF. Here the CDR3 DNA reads TGTGCCAGCGGAGGGGCTGCTCCTCTACGTACTGAAGCTTTCTTT.

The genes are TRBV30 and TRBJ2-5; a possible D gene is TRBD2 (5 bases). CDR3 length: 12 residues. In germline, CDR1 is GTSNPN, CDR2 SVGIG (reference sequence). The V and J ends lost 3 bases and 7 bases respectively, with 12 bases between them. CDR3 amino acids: CAWRVGSRTQYF. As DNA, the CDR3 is TGTGCCTGGAGGGTAGGGAGTAGGACCCAGTACTTC.

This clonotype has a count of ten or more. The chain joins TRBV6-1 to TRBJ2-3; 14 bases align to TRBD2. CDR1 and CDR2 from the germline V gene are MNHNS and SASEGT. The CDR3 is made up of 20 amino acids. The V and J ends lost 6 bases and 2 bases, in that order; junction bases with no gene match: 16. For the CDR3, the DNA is TGTGCCAGCAGAATAGGACTAGCGGGAGGACCACTACCATACACAGATACGCAGTATTTT. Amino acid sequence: CASRIGLAGGPLPYTDTQYF.

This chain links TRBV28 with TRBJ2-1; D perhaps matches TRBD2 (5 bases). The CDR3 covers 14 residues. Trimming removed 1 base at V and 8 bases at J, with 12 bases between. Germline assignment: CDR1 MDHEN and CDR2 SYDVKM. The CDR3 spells CASSLYNAGDEQFF. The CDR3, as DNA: TGTGCCAGCAGTTTATACAACGCCGGGGATGAGCAGTTCTTC.

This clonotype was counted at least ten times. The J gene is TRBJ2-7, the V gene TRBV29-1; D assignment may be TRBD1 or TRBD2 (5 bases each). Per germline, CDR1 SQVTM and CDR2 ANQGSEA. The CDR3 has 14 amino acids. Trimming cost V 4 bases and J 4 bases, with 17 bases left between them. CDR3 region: CSVVGTGPQYEQYF. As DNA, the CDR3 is TGCAGCGTTGTGGGGACGGGACCCCAATACGAGCAGTACTTC.

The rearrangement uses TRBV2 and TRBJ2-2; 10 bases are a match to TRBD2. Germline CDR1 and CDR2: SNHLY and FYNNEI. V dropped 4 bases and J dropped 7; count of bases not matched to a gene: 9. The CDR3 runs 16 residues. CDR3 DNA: TGTGCCAGCAGTGGGGGAGCGGGAGGGCCGAGCGGGGAGCTGTTTTTT. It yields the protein CASSGGAGGPSGELFF.

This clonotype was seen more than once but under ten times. The CDR3 sequence is CSARDRYERYGYTF. In DNA form, the CDR3 reads TGCAGTGCTAGAGATCGGTACGAGCGCTATGGCTACACCTTC. V gene TRBV20-1 combines with J gene TRBJ1-2; unclear D gene. The V end was cut by 0 bases, the J end by 4 bases, with 12 bases between. This CDR3 comprises 14 residues. Per germline, CDR1 DFQATT and CDR2 SNEGSKA (reference sequence).

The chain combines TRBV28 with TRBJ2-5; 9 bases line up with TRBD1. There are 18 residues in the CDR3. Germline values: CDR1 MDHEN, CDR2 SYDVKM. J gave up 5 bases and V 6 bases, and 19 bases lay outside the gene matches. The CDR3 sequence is CASSGLAGTGLLMETQYF. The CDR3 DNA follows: TGTGCCAGCAGCGGACTGGCCGGGACAGGGCTTTTAATGGAGACCCAGTACTTC.

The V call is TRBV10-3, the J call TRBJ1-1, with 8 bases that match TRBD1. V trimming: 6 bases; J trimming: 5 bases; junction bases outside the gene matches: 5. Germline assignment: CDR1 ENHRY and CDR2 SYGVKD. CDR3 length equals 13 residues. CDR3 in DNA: TGTGCCATCAGGCGACAGGGGAATACTGAAGCTTTCTTT. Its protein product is CAIRRQGNTEAFF.

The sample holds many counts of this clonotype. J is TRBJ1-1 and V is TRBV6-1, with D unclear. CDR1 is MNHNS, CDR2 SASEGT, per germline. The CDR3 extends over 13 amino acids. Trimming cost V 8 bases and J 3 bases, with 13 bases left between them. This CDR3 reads CASEREPDTEAFF. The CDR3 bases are TGTGCCAGCGAGAGGGAGCCAGACACTGAAGCTTTCTTT.